This entry is about one TCR beta chain. The J segment lost 6 bases and the V segment lost 4 bases, leaving 12 bases of the junction unmatched. Germline V gives CDR1 SGHVS, CDR2 FQNEAQ. This CDR3 is 16 amino acids long. Assay used: immunoSEQ multiplex PCR; TCRdb lists only in-frame clones, some missing. The repertoire holds approximately 720,000 clones, with 60% to 80% as singletons. The sample belongs to a study of shared clonotypes between healthy human individuals. The sequence came from a woman aged 25 to 45 in good health. The sequenced sample was memory CD4+ T cells sorted from blood. The subset here: CD45RA-negative fraction. The rearrangement links TRBV7-8 to TRBJ2-7; 10 bases are shared with TRBD1. CDR3: CASSYPGTGVILEQYF. CDR3 bases: TGTGCCAGCAGCTACCCCGGGACAGGGGTAATCCTCGAGCAGTACTTC.